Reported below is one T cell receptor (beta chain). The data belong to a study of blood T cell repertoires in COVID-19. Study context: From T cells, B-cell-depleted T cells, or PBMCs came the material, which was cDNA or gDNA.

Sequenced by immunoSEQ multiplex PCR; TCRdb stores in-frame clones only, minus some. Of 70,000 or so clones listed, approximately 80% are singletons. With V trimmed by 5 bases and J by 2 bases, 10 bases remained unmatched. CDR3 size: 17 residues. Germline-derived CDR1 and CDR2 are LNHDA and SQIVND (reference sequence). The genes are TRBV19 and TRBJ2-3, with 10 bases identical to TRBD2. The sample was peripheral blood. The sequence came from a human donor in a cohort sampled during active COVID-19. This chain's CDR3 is CASSVDVTSGYTDTQYF. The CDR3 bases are TGTGCCAGTAGTGTGGATGTGACTAGCGGGTACACAGATACGCAGTATTTT.